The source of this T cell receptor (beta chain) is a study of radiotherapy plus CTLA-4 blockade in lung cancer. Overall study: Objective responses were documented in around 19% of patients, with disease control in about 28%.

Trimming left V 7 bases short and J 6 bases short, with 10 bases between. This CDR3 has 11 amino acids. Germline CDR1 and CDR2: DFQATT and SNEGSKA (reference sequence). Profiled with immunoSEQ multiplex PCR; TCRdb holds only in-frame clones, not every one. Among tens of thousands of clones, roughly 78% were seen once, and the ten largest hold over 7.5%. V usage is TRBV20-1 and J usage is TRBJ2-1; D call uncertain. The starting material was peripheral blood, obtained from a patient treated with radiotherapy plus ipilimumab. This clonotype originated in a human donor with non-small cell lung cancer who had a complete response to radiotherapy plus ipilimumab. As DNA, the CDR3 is TGCAGTGTCCCGGAGCTCAATGAGCAGTTCTTC. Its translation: CSVPELNEQFF.